The rows below give T cell receptor beta chains drawn from one sample of a study of identical twins. TCRdb passed the 5' RACE reads through MiXCR, listing each CDR3 protein once. Seen here are some 1,700,000 distinct CDR3 sequences, about 32% observed once, and the top ten hold over 0.25%. The sequencing input was cord blood. These receptors were taken from a newborn girl in good health. The CDR3 runs from the conserved cysteine through the conserved F or W. D genes are given only for firm matches. Clone size is given for some rows only: seen once, a few or many times, or a class if the clone is expanded.

D,size,J,V,CDR3,DNA
.,.,TRBJ1-1,TRBV27,CASSFRTDTEAFF,TGTGCCAGCAGTTTCAGGACAGACACTGAAGCTTTCTTT
TRBD1,.,TRBJ1-2,TRBV6-1,CASSAGQETYGYTF,TGTGCCAGCAGTGCGGGACAGGAGACATATGGCTACACCTTC
TRBD2,few,TRBJ2-5,TRBV12-3/TRBV12-4,CASSLRAGLAGGYQETQYF,TGTGCCAGCAGTTTACGTGCCGGTCTAGCGGGAGGGTACCAAGAGACCCAGTACTTC
TRBD1,few,TRBJ1-4,TRBV25-1,CASSGGGGGLVEKLFF,TGTGCCAGCAGTGGCGGAGGGGGCGGGTTGGTTGAAAAACTGTTTTTT
.,.,TRBJ1-2,TRBV27,CACSLDRTYTF,TGTGCCTGCAGTCTTGACAGGACCTACACCTTC
.,few,TRBJ2-3,TRBV7-2,CASSSPGTADTQYF,TGTGCCAGCAGCTCCCCCGGGACTGCAGATACGCAGTATTTT
.,.,TRBJ1-5,TRBV15,CATSRDDRFKSNQPQHF,TGTGCCACCAGCAGAGATGACAGGTTTAAGAGCAATCAGCCCCAGCATTTT
TRBD2,.,TRBJ2-3,TRBV6-5,CASSYAPGLAGADTQYF,TGTGCCAGCAGTTACGCCCCGGGACTAGCGGGAGCAGATACGCAGTATTTT
.,.,TRBJ2-2,TRBV10-2,CASSESGLARVGELFF,TGCGCCAGCAGTGAGTCCGGGCTAGCCCGGGTCGGGGAGCTGTTTTTT
.,.,TRBJ2-1,TRBV4-1,CASSQDARSLTNEQFF,TGCGCCAGCAGCCAAGATGCTAGGAGCCTTACCAATGAGCAGTTCTTC
.,.,TRBJ2-3,TRBV2,CARAWDETDTQYF,TGTGCCAGAGCTTGGGACGAAACAGATACGCAGTATTTT
TRBD1,.,TRBJ1-2,TRBV20-1,CSAAGTGLLIDYGYTF,TGCAGTGCCGCCGGGACAGGCCTCCTAATCGACTATGGCTACACCTTC
TRBD2,.,TRBJ2-7,TRBV7-2,CASSLARLAGPEQYF,TGTGCCAGCAGCTTAGCGCGGCTAGCGGGACCCGAGCAGTACTTC